Below, one T cell receptor (beta chain) is given with its context. The CDR3 length is 12 residues. Germline CDR1 KGHDR, CDR2 SFDVKD. The V gene lost 6 bases and the J gene lost 6 bases, with 8 bases spanning the gap. These data are taken from a study of blood T cell repertoires in COVID-19. Overall study context: Both acute and convalescent COVID-19 samples were obtained from the United States, Italy and Spain. PBMCs, B-cell-depleted T cells, or T cells provided the cDNA or gDNA that made up the material.

Here immunoSEQ multiplex PCR was the method, and the copy in TCRdb shows in-frame clones only, minus some. The sample holds around 170,000 clones, 88% seen once. The genes are TRBV24-1 and TRBJ1-5; no reliable D call. This TCR derives from a man in his sixties with acute or convalescent COVID-19. The source material was peripheral blood. Written as DNA, the CDR3 is TGTGCCACCAGTACGGGAATTCAGCCCCAGCATTTT. Residues: CATSTGIQPQHF.